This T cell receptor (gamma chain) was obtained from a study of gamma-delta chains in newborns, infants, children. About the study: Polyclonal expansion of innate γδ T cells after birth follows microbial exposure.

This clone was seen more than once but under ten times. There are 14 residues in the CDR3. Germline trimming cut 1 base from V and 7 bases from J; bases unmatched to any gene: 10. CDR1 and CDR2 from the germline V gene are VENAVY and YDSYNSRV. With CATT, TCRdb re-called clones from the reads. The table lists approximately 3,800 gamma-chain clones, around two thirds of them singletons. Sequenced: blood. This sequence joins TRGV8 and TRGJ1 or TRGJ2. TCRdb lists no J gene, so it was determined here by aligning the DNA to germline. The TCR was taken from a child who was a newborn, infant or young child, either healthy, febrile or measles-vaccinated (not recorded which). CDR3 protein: CATWDRVGRYKKLF. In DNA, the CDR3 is TGTGCCACCTGGGATAGAGTAGGGCGCTATAAGAAACTCTTT.